This TCR beta chain was sequenced for a study of shared clonotypes between healthy human individuals. Per the study methods: ImmunoSEQ supplied junction-only sequences lacking quality scores, so filtering was different. Sequencing used immunoSEQ multiplex PCR; TCRdb keeps in-frame clones, though not all of them. The V and J calls and clone size come from that table; D and trimming were worked out from the DNA. This sample carries 2 million to 2.5 million clones, over 85% of them seen once, and the ten largest clones take about 0.39%. CDR1 and CDR2 (germline): SGHNT, YYREEE (reference sequence). The CDR3 has 19 amino acids. V dropped 2 bases and J dropped 0; count of bases not matched to a gene: 10.

The chain links TRBV5-4 to TRBJ2-6, with TRBD1 matching over 8 bases. The material sequenced was naive CD4+ T cells from PBMCs. Subset in this sample: CD45RA+ positively selected. The sequence came from a man between 18 and 35 years old in good health. Some clones in this sample may be carry-over from other donors' samples. Here the CDR3 reads CASSFPRTGPISGANVLTF. In nucleotides, the CDR3 is TGTGCCAGCAGCTTTCCACGGACAGGGCCTATCTCTGGGGCCAACGTCCTGACTTTC.